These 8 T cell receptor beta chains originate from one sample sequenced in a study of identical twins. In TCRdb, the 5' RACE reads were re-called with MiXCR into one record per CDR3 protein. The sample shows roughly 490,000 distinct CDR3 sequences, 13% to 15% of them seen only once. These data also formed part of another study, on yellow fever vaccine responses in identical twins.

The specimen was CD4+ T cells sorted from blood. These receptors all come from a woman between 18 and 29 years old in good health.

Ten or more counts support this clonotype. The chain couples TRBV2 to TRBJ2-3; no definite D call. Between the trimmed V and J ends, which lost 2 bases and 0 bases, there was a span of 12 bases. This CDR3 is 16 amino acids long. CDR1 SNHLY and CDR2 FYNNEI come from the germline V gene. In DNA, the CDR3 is TGTGCCAGCAGTGAAAGGGCAGCTACTAGCACAGATACGCAGTATTTT. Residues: CASSERAATSTDTQYF.

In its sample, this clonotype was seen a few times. Here the CDR3 reads CASSKSDKNTEAFF. CDR3 nucleotide sequence: TGTGCCAGCAGCAAATCGGACAAGAACACTGAAGCTTTCTTT. The V gene is TRBV14, the J gene TRBJ1-1, with D possibly being TRBD1 (5 bases). Germline V gene sequence: CDR1 SGHDN, CDR2 FVKESK. The CDR3 sequence is 14 residues long. V was trimmed by 5 bases and J by 1 base, leaving 11 bases between them.

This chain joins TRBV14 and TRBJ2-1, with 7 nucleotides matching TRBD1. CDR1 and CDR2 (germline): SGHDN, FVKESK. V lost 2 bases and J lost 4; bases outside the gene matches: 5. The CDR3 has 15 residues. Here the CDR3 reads CASSQRTGPYNEQFF. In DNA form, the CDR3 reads TGTGCCAGCAGCCAAAGGACAGGCCCGTACAATGAGCAGTTCTTC.

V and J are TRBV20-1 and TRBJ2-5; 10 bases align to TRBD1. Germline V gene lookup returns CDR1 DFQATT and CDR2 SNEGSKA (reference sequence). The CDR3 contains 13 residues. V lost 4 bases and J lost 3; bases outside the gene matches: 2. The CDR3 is CSAIGTGEETQYF. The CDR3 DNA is TGCAGTGCTATCGGGACAGGGGAAGAGACCCAGTACTTC.

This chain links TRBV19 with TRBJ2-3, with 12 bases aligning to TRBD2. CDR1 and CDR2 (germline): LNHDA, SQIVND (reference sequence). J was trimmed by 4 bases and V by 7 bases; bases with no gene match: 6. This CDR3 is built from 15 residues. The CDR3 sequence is CASNPLAGGADTQYF. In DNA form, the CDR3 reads TGTGCCAGTAACCCCCTAGCGGGGGGGGCAGATACGCAGTATTTT.

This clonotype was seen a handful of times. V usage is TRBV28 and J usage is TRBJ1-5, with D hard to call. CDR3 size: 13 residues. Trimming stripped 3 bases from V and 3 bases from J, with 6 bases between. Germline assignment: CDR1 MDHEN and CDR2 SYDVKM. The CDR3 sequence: CASSFGANQPQHF. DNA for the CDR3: TGTGCCAGCAGTTTCGGTGCCAATCAGCCCCAGCATTTT.

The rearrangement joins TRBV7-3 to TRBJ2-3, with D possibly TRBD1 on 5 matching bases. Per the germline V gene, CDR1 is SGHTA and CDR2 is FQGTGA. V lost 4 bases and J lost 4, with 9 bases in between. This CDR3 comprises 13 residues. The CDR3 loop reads CASSYRSPDTQYF. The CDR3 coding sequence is TGTGCCAGCAGCTACAGGAGCCCAGATACGCAGTATTTT.

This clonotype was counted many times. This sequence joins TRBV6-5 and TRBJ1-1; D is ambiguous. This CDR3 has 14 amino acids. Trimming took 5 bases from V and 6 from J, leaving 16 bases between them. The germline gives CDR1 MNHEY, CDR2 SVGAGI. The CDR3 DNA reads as TGTGCCAGCAGTAACGAGGGAAGCCGGGCTGAAGCTTTCTTT. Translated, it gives CASSNEGSRAEAFF.